Only a few counts were recorded for the clone carrying this TCR beta chain. Its antigen is undetermined. The data originate from a study of T cell responses to AZD1222 COVID-19 vaccine. Whole-study findings and limits: Spike-specific TCR breadth and depth were elevated following two AZD1222 doses. There were mostly white British donors and more females than males, and clonal diversity was possibly underestimated.

V dropped 5 bases and J dropped 9; count of bases not matched to a gene: 7. CDR1 LNHDA and CDR2 SQIVND come from the germline V gene (reference sequence). This CDR3 has 13 amino acids. The protocol was immunoSEQ multiplex PCR, while the TCRdb copy is restricted to in-frame clones and leaves out a portion. This table holds about 60,000 clones, about 83% found once. This material consisted of peripheral blood, taken 28 days after the second AZD1222 dose. The chain links TRBV19 to TRBJ2-1, with TRBD2 identical over 7 bases. This sequence originates from an adult who received the AZD1222 COVID-19 vaccine. The CDR3 loop reads CASSVGGKVEQFF. The CDR3 DNA reads TGTGCCAGTAGTGTGGGGGGGAAGGTTGAGCAGTTCTTC. The whole variable domain, remainder taken from reference TRBV19 and TRBJ2-1, is DGGITQSPKYLFRKEGQNVTLSCEQNLNHDAMYWYRQDPGQGLRLIYYSQIVNDFQKGDIAEGYSVSREKKESFPLTVTSAQKNPTAFYLCASSVGGKVEQFFGPGTRLTVL.